This TCR beta chain came from a study of blood T cell repertoires in COVID-19. Study summary: Sites in the United States, Italy and Spain provided acute and convalescent COVID-19 samples. T cells, B-cell-depleted T cells, or PBMCs provided the cDNA or gDNA that served as material.

Methods used by the authors: Amplification from reference gene primers served as the basis for estimated nucleated cell counts. Measured with immunoSEQ multiplex PCR; TCRdb has only the in-frame clones, and not every one. V, J and clone size were drawn from that table, and D and trimming were deduced from the DNA. The sample has 300,000 or so clones; 90% are singletons. CDR3 length: 17 amino acids. Germline V gene sequence: CDR1 LGHDT, CDR2 YNNKEL (reference sequence). With V trimmed by 1 base and J by 5 bases, 13 bases remained unmatched. The rearrangement links TRBV3-1 (or the pseudogene TRBV3-2) to TRBJ1-2, with 7 bases that match TRBD1. This sequence originates from a woman aged 35 to 49 with acute or convalescent COVID-19. The sequencing input was peripheral blood. CDR3 in amino acids: CASSQGQGVGLGYGYTF. The CDR3 nucleotides read TGTGCCAGCAGCCAAGGACAGGGCGTGGGTCTTGGGTATGGCTACACCTTC.